This T cell receptor beta chain was observed in a study of neurological immune-mediated disorders. This CDR3 region has 11 residues. In its sample, this clonotype was seen many times. TCRdb re-derived calls from the 5' RACE reads in MiXCR, one entry per CDR3 protein. The table lists approximately 100,000 distinct CDR3 sequences, roughly 3.5% of them singletons. The chain recombines TRBV21-1 with TRBJ1-2; the D call in the table, TRBD1, was not verified against the DNA. TRBV21-1 corresponds to a pseudogene. The sequenced sample consisted of PBMCs. This clonotype was sampled from a woman aged 18-30 years with multiple sclerosis. In DNA, the CDR3 is TGTGCCAGCCCGCAGGGCGGTGGCTACACCTTC. Protein: CASPQGGGYTF.